These T cell receptor beta chains were read from a single sample in a study of cytomegalovirus exposure and HLA in healthy donors. Assay: immunoSEQ multiplex PCR; the TCRdb copy retains only in-frame clones and omits some. The data contain under 200,000 clones, around 77% of them singletons. The sequenced sample was PBMCs. Receptors were obtained from a man aged 25 to 40 in good health and CMV-seropositive. The CDR3 runs from the conserved cysteine through the conserved F or W. Each record gives: CDR3 length, V gene, J gene, clone size, D gene, CDR3 protein, CDR3 DNA. The D gene is left open where the match is weak. Only part of the rows carry a size: once, few, many, or a class if the clone is expanded.

13	TRBV7-2	TRBJ2-7	few	NA	CASSLGASYEQYF	TGTGCCAGCAGCTTAGGAGCCTCCTACGAGCAGTACTTC
15	TRBV6-5	TRBJ1-5	NA	TRBD1	CASSPHRGYNQPQHF	TGTGCCAGCAGCCCCCACAGGGGCTATAATCAGCCCCAGCATTTT
14	TRBV19	TRBJ1-4	NA	TRBD1	CASSIGQGLRKLFF	TGTGCCAGTAGTATCGGACAGGGGTTGCGAAAACTGTTTTTT
14	TRBV9	TRBJ1-2	NA	NA	CASSVDLRGNGYTF	TGTGCCAGCAGCGTAGATCTTAGGGGGAATGGCTACACCTTC
16	TRBV10-3	TRBJ2-6	NA	TRBD1	CAISITGGAGANVLTF	TGTGCCATCAGTATAACAGGGGGCGCTGGGGCCAACGTCCTGACTTTC
14	TRBV6-5	TRBJ2-7	NA	NA	CASSTVAGTYEQYF	TGTGCCAGCAGTACCGTGGCGGGGACCTACGAGCAGTACTTC
17	TRBV4-3	TRBJ2-3	NA	NA	CASSQETRGRGTDTQYF	TGCGCCAGCAGCCAAGAGACCAGGGGCCGAGGCACAGATACGCAGTATTTT
14	TRBV30	TRBJ1-2	NA	TRBD1	CAWSVGRGVYGYTF	TGTGCCTGGAGTGTGGGCAGGGGGGTCTATGGCTACACCTTC
15	TRBV5-4	TRBJ1-2	NA	NA	CASSPGFSRNYGYTF	TGTGCCAGCAGCCCCGGGTTCTCCCGAAACTATGGCTACACCTTC
15	TRBV6-5	TRBJ1-3	NA	NA	CASSYGPRAGNTIYF	TGTGCCAGCAGTTACGGCCCCCGGGCTGGAAACACCATATATTTT
14	TRBV6-5	TRBJ1-1	NA	NA	CASSYTGPNTEAFF	TGTGCCAGCAGTTATACAGGGCCTAACACTGAAGCTTTCTTT
14	TRBV7-2	TRBJ1-1	NA	TRBD1	CASSSHRGGTEAFF	TGTGCCAGCAGCTCCCACAGGGGGGGGACTGAAGCTTTCTTT
12	TRBV10-3	TRBJ2-7	NA	NA	CAISGGDYEQYF	TGTGCCATCAGTGGGGGGGACTACGAGCAGTACTTC
15	TRBV5-1	TRBJ1-4	NA	NA	CASSWRQPRDEKLFF	TGCGCCAGCAGCTGGAGGCAGCCAAGGGATGAAAAACTGTTTTTT
15	TRBV4-1	TRBJ1-3	NA	NA	CASSQESPAGNTIYF	TGCGCCAGCAGCCAAGAGAGTCCGGCTGGAAACACCATATATTTT
14	TRBV5-1	TRBJ2-3	NA	TRBD1	CAAARGGRTDTQYF	TGCGCCGCCGCGCGAGGGGGCCGCACAGATACGCAGTATTTT
13	TRBV7-9	TRBJ2-7	NA	TRBD2	CASSAGGHYEQYF	TGTGCCAGCAGCGCGGGGGGACACTACGAGCAGTACTTC
13	TRBV7-9	TRBJ2-3	NA	TRBD2	CASSPREVDTQYF	TGTGCCAGCAGCCCCCGGGAGGTAGATACGCAGTATTTT
13	TRBV6-5	TRBJ2-7	NA	TRBD2	CASRRGLPYEQYF	TGTGCCAGCCGTCGGGGACTACCCTACGAGCAGTACTTC
11	TRBV6-5	TRBJ2-1	NA	NA	CASSTYNEQFF	TGTGCCAGCAGTACTTACAATGAGCAGTTCTTC
18	TRBV27	TRBJ1-5	NA	NA	CASSLIGVRGLGNQPQHF	TGTGCCAGCAGTTTAATAGGCGTGCGGGGGTTGGGCAATCAGCCCCAGCATTTT
14	TRBV2	TRBJ2-3	few	NA	CASSVATRTDTQYF	TGTGCCAGCAGTGTTGCGACTCGCACAGATACGCAGTATTTT
14	TRBV7-9	TRBJ1-6	NA	NA	CASSLRGGDSPLHF	TGTGCCAGCAGCTTACGGGGAGGGGATTCACCCCTCCACTTT
16	TRBV30	TRBJ2-7	few	NA	CAWSVSPRGAEVEQYF	TGTGCCTGGAGTGTATCCCCCAGGGGGGCGGAAGTCGAGCAGTACTTC
12	TRBV19	TRBJ1-1	NA	NA	CASSVGVTEAFF	TGTGCCAGTAGTGTCGGTGTCACTGAAGCTTTCTTT
15	TRBV7-2	TRBJ2-7	NA	NA	CASSLATALTKEQYF	TGTGCCAGCAGCTTAGCCACAGCATTAACGAAAGAGCAGTACTTC
13	TRBV10-3	TRBJ2-7	NA	TRBD1	CAISGDRGREQYF	TGTGCCATCAGTGGCGACAGGGGCAGGGAGCAGTACTTC
14	TRBV18	TRBJ1-6	once	TRBD1	CASSSQGLNSPLHF	TGTGCCAGCTCATCACAGGGGCTTAATTCACCCCTCCACTTT
15	TRBV4-1	TRBJ1-2	few	NA	CASSQASETNYGYTF	TGCGCCAGCAGCCAAGCATCGGAGACTAACTATGGCTACACCTTC
13	TRBV13	TRBJ2-5	NA	TRBD1	CASYGQGSETQYF	TGTGCCAGTTACGGACAGGGGTCAGAGACCCAGTACTTC
15	TRBV6-5	TRBJ2-3	few	TRBD2	CASIKAGGRTDTQYF	TGTGCCAGCATCAAGGCGGGGGGGCGCACAGATACGCAGTATTTT
14	TRBV2	TRBJ1-1	NA	TRBD1	CASSEDRDMIEAFF	TGTGCCAGCAGCGAAGACAGGGACATGATTGAAGCTTTCTTT
13	TRBV29-1	TRBJ2-7	NA	TRBD1	CSVERQGTYEQYF	TGCAGCGTCGAAAGACAGGGGACCTACGAGCAGTACTTC
14	TRBV19	TRBJ2-7	NA	NA	CASRDSAVSYEQYF	TGTGCCAGTAGAGACAGTGCCGTCTCCTACGAGCAGTACTTC
15	TRBV5-4	TRBJ2-3	NA	NA	CASRDGLNLADTQYF	TGTGCCAGCAGAGACGGACTAAACCTCGCAGATACGCAGTATTTT
16	TRBV5-4	TRBJ2-6	NA	TRBD1	CASSGLGQAGANVLTF	TGTGCCAGCAGCGGACTCGGACAGGCTGGGGCCAACGTCCTGACTTTC
15	TRBV28	TRBJ2-7	NA	TRBD1	CASSLRQGGGYEQYF	TGTGCCAGCAGTTTAAGACAGGGGGGAGGCTACGAGCAGTACTTC
15	TRBV5-4	TRBJ2-5	NA	TRBD1	CASSLAATGGETQYF	TGTGCCAGCAGCTTGGCCGCGACAGGGGGAGAGACCCAGTACTTC
14	TRBV27	TRBJ2-7	NA	TRBD1	CASSHRDRHYEQYF	TGTGCCAGCAGTCACAGGGACAGACACTACGAGCAGTACTTC
14	TRBV5-6	TRBJ2-7	NA	NA	CASSLGQAVYEQYF	TGTGCCAGCAGCTTGGGACAGGCGGTCTACGAGCAGTACTTC
14	TRBV18	TRBJ1-1	NA	TRBD1	CASSLGQGGTEAFF	TGTGCCAGCTCTCTAGGACAGGGAGGCACTGAAGCTTTCTTT
15	TRBV27	TRBJ1-5	NA	TRBD1	CASSLTGTAIWPQHF	TGTGCCAGCAGTCTGACCGGGACAGCCATTTGGCCCCAGCATTTT
11	TRBV28	TRBJ1-1	NA	NA	CASRLGPEAFF	TGTGCCAGCAGGCTAGGCCCTGAAGCTTTCTTT
14	TRBV2	TRBJ2-7	few	TRBD1	CASSEVQGPYEQYF	TGTGCCAGCAGTGAAGTACAGGGGCCCTACGAGCAGTACTTC
14	TRBV5-1	TRBJ2-2	NA	NA	CASSLTVNTGELFF	TGCGCCAGCAGCTTAACGGTGAACACCGGGGAGCTGTTTTTT
14	TRBV11-2	TRBJ1-1	NA	NA	CASSLQEGNTEAFF	TGTGCCAGCAGCTTACAGGAGGGTAACACTGAAGCTTTCTTT
15	TRBV18	TRBJ2-5	once	TRBD1	CASSPHEGARETQYF	TGTGCCAGCTCACCACATGAGGGGGCGCGGGAGACCCAGTACTTC
15	TRBV4-1	TRBJ2-2	few	NA	CASSQVPDLTGELFF	TGCGCCAGCAGCCAAGTCCCAGATCTCACCGGGGAGCTGTTTTTT
19	TRBV6-1	TRBJ2-5	NA	TRBD2	CASSEAGASGGLRVGTQYF	TGTGCCAGCAGTGAAGCTGGGGCTAGCGGGGGGTTAAGAGTGGGGACCCAGTACTTC
13	TRBV2	TRBJ2-7	NA	NA	CASTRQPSYEQYF	TGTGCCAGCACCCGACAACCTTCCTACGAGCAGTACTTC
12	TRBV18	TRBJ1-6	NA	NA	CASSPEGDVLHF	TGTGCCAGCTCACCAGAGGGGGATGTCCTCCACTTT
15	TRBV27	TRBJ2-7	NA	TRBD1	CASSPVTGQMGEQYF	TGTGCCAGCAGCCCTGTGACAGGGCAAATGGGGGAGCAGTACTTC
15	TRBV4-2	TRBJ1-3	NA	NA	CASSQHRRSGNTIYF	TGTGCCAGCAGCCAACACAGGCGGAGTGGAAACACCATATATTTT